This TCR beta chain was found in a study of PD-1 blockade in classical Hodgkin lymphoma. Study-level findings and limits: Researchers reported that CD4+ TCR diversity, though not CD8+, rose significantly by C4D1.

Worth noting for this clone: Its target is not known.

Time point defined: cycle 4 day 1 (C4D1), after six to seven weeks of nivolumab. In every patient, relapse followed autologous stem cell transplantation, while exposure to brentuximab vedotin differed. It was by magnetic negative selection that CD4+ T cells were purified from thawed PBMCs. The protocol was immunoSEQ multiplex PCR, while the TCRdb copy is restricted to in-frame clones and leaves out a portion. The repertoire consists of 20,000 to 25,000 clones, with 80% to 85% occurring once and the leading ten covering 3% to 4%. The CDR3 is 15 amino acids. Germline-derived CDR1 and CDR2 are LNHDA and SQIVND (reference sequence). V gave up 9 bases and J gave up 1 base; unmatched junction bases: 9.

This TCR derives from a human donor with classical Hodgkin lymphoma. The sequences come from CD4+ T cells from blood, collected before the fourth cycle of nivolumab. The rearrangement joins TRBV19 to TRBJ2-7, with 10 bases fitting TRBD1. The CDR3 DNA sequence: TGTGCCAGCCGCAAGAGGGGACAGGGGTCCTACGAGCAGTACTTC. Protein product: CASRKRGQGSYEQYF.